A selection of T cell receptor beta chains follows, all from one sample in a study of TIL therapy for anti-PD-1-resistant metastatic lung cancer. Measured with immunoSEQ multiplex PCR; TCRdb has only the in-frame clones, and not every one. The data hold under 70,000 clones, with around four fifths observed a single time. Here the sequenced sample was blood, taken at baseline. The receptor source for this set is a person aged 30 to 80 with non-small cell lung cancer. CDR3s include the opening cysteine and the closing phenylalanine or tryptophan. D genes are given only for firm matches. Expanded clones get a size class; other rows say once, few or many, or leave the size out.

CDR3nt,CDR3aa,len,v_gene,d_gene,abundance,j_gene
TGCGCCAGCAGCTTTCACCCGGCAGGGGAAATGAACACTGAAGCTTTCTTT,CASSFHPAGEMNTEAFF,17,TRBV4-1,.,.,TRBJ1-1
TGCAGCGTTGAAGATCTGGATAGGACAGGGGAGGGGGAGCTGTTTTTT,CSVEDLDRTGEGELFF,16,TRBV29-1,TRBD1,.,TRBJ2-2
TGTGCCAGCAGTGCCGACAGGGTGGGACACGGGGCTTTCTTT,CASSADRVGHGAFF,14,TRBV6-1,TRBD1,few,TRBJ1-1
TGCGCCAGCTGGAGGGAGAAGGATGGCTACACCTTC,CASWREKDGYTF,12,TRBV5-1,.,.,TRBJ1-2
TGTGCCAGCAGCCAATGGACAGGACAAGAGACCCAGTACTTC,CASSQWTGQETQYF,14,TRBV11-2,TRBD1,.,TRBJ2-5
TGTGCCAGCAGTTACTCGAGGGGGACTGAAGCTTTCTTT,CASSYSRGTEAFF,13,TRBV6-5,.,.,TRBJ1-1
TGCAGCGTTGATGGGAACCTCCAAGAGACCCAGTACTTC,CSVDGNLQETQYF,13,TRBV29-1,.,.,TRBJ2-5
TGTGCCAGCAGCTTAGACGGGAGAAATAACTATGGCTACACCTTC,CASSLDGRNNYGYTF,15,TRBV11-3,.,once,TRBJ1-2
TGTGCCAGCAGCGTATCTGAGCGGGAGGGCCGCGGCACAGATACGCAGTATTTT,CASSVSEREGRGTDTQYF,18,TRBV9,TRBD2,.,TRBJ2-3
TGTGCCAGCAGTTACCAAGCGGGAGTGCTGGGGGAGCTGTTTTTT,CASSYQAGVLGELFF,15,TRBV6-5,TRBD2,.,TRBJ2-2
TGTGCCAGCAGTCCAAGACAGGGCCCCGGGGAGCTGTTTTTT,CASSPRQGPGELFF,14,TRBV6-1,TRBD1,.,TRBJ2-2